This record concerns one T cell receptor beta chain sequence. Germline V gene sequence: CDR1 PRHDT, CDR2 FYEKMQ (reference sequence). Trimming shortened V by 0 bases and J by 5 bases, and 17 bases separated the two germline ends. The CDR3 length is 17 residues. The data belong to a study of blood T cells in healthy people across ages. The use of a sample-barcoded 5' primer and a J-beta primer mix characterized a second PCR of about 7 to 12 cycles. TCRdb independently ran MiXCR on the 5' RACE reads; one entry per CDR3 protein. The sample carries about 640,000 distinct CDR3 sequences, 58% recorded once.

The TCR originated in a man aged 60-69 years in good health. Sequencing was carried out using blood. The chain employs TRBV13 and TRBJ2-1; D unclear. CDR3 sequence reads: CASSLGLGRFHHNEQFF. CDR3 in DNA: TGTGCCAGCAGCTTAGGCCTAGGCAGGTTTCATCACAATGAGCAGTTCTTC.